The T cell receptor beta chain described here comes from a study of technical replicates of blood from a handful of donors. Produced via immunoSEQ multiplex PCR; TCRdb's table is partial and in-frame only. This table holds over 55,000 clones, around 86% found once. Germline V gene sequence: CDR1 SGHNT, CDR2 YYREEE (reference sequence). This CDR3 has 12 amino acids. V was pared by 6 bases and J by 8 bases, with 9 bases between. This clone came up once. Sequenced material: PBMCs. This rearrangement joins TRBV5-4 to TRBJ1-6; D is ambiguous. This sequence originates from a human donor in good health. Some clones in this sample may be carry-over from other donors' samples. CDR3 sequence reads: CASNLRDSPLHF. CDR3 nucleotide sequence: TGTGCCAGCAACCTACGGGATTCACCCCTCCACTTT.